A selection of T cell receptor beta chains follows, all from one sample in a study of cytomegalovirus exposure and HLA in healthy donors. Assay used: immunoSEQ multiplex PCR; TCRdb lists only in-frame clones, some missing. This sample has roughly 230,000 clones, with around 91% found just once. Sequenced material: PBMCs. The receptors stem from a woman aged 30 to 39 in good health and CMV-seronegative. Both conserved end residues are part of each CDR3. The D gene is left open where the match is weak. The size field is filled for only some rows; it gives once, few, many or a size class.

abundance: NA; d_gene: NA; j_gene: TRBJ1-5; v_gene: TRBV27; CDR3nt: TGTGCCAGCAGTTTCCTAGGGGGGTTGGGGAATCCCCAGCATTTT; CDR3aa: CASSFLGGLGNPQHF
abundance: NA; d_gene: TRBD2; j_gene: TRBJ2-3; v_gene: TRBV7-9; CDR3nt: TGTGCCAGCAGCTCATCGACTAGCGGGAGCACAGATACGCAGTATTTT; CDR3aa: CASSSSTSGSTDTQYF
abundance: NA; d_gene: NA; j_gene: TRBJ2-7; v_gene: TRBV5-1; CDR3nt: TGCGCCAGCAGCCCTGCAAGTGGCGGAACGTCCTACGAGCAGTACTTC; CDR3aa: CASSPASGGTSYEQYF
abundance: NA; d_gene: NA; j_gene: TRBJ2-4; v_gene: TRBV6-5; CDR3nt: TGTGCCAGCAGGGGGGCCCTTGGGAGCGAAAACATTCAGTACTTC; CDR3aa: CASRGALGSENIQYF
abundance: NA; d_gene: TRBD2; j_gene: TRBJ2-7; v_gene: TRBV4-3; CDR3nt: TGCGCCAGCAGCCAGACTAGCGGGAGTTCCTACGAGCAGTACTTC; CDR3aa: CASSQTSGSSYEQYF
abundance: NA; d_gene: NA; j_gene: TRBJ1-3; v_gene: TRBV28; CDR3nt: TGTGCCAGCAGTTTAAATCTGGGTGGAAACACCATATATTTT; CDR3aa: CASSLNLGGNTIYF
abundance: NA; d_gene: TRBD2; j_gene: TRBJ2-2; v_gene: TRBV2; CDR3nt: TGTGCCAGCAGGCCGGGACTAGCGTTTTTGGTGGCCGGGGAGCTGTTTTTT; CDR3aa: CASRPGLAFLVAGELFF
abundance: NA; d_gene: NA; j_gene: TRBJ1-2; v_gene: TRBV7-9; CDR3nt: TGTGCCAGCACCTCAGGTAGCTATGGCTACACCTTC; CDR3aa: CASTSGSYGYTF
abundance: NA; d_gene: TRBD1; j_gene: TRBJ2-7; v_gene: TRBV27; CDR3nt: TGTGCCAGCAGGGCCGGGACAGGGGGGACCGAGCAGTACTTC; CDR3aa: CASRAGTGGTEQYF
abundance: NA; d_gene: NA; j_gene: TRBJ1-1; v_gene: TRBV30; CDR3nt: TGTGCCTGGAGCCCCGCAGGTACTGAAGCTTTCTTT; CDR3aa: CAWSPAGTEAFF
abundance: few; d_gene: NA; j_gene: TRBJ2-4; v_gene: TRBV2; CDR3nt: TGTGCCAGCAGTCGCAAACCAAACATTCAGTACTTC; CDR3aa: CASSRKPNIQYF
abundance: NA; d_gene: NA; j_gene: TRBJ2-3; v_gene: TRBV29-1; CDR3nt: TGCAGCGTTTCAAGGGGGACCCCGAGCACAGATACGCAGTATTTT; CDR3aa: CSVSRGTPSTDTQYF
abundance: NA; d_gene: NA; j_gene: TRBJ2-5; v_gene: TRBV28; CDR3nt: TGTGCCAGCAGTCCTATGGGGGAGCCACAAGAGACCCAGTACTTC; CDR3aa: CASSPMGEPQETQYF
abundance: NA; d_gene: NA; j_gene: TRBJ2-5; v_gene: TRBV7-3; CDR3nt: TGTGCCAGCAGCCAGGGGGGCCAAGAGACCCAGTACTTC; CDR3aa: CASSQGGQETQYF
abundance: NA; d_gene: TRBD2; j_gene: TRBJ2-7; v_gene: TRBV11-1; CDR3nt: TGTGCCAGCAGCTCCGGACTAGCGGGAGTTGCCTACGAGCAGTACTTC; CDR3aa: CASSSGLAGVAYEQYF
abundance: NA; d_gene: NA; j_gene: TRBJ2-5; v_gene: TRBV5-4; CDR3nt: TGTGCCAGCAGCTTTTCAGGGCTGGAGACCCAGTACTTC; CDR3aa: CASSFSGLETQYF
abundance: NA; d_gene: TRBD1; j_gene: TRBJ2-5; v_gene: TRBV2; CDR3nt: TGTGCCAGCAATTACAGGGGTGGGCAGTACTTC; CDR3aa: CASNYRGGQYF
abundance: few; d_gene: TRBD2; j_gene: TRBJ2-7; v_gene: TRBV29-1; CDR3nt: TGCAGCGTTGGAGCGTCTGCGGGAGCCGAGCAGTACTTC; CDR3aa: CSVGASAGAEQYF
abundance: once; d_gene: NA; j_gene: TRBJ2-7; v_gene: TRBV11-2; CDR3nt: TGTGCCAGCAGCTTAGATCCTCAGGTTTCCTACGAGCAGTACTTC; CDR3aa: CASSLDPQVSYEQYF
abundance: NA; d_gene: NA; j_gene: TRBJ2-7; v_gene: TRBV28; CDR3nt: TGTGCCAGCAGTCTCTCATGGAAGCAGTACTTC; CDR3aa: CASSLSWKQYF
abundance: NA; d_gene: TRBD1; j_gene: TRBJ1-5; v_gene: TRBV28; CDR3nt: TGTGCCAGCAGTATACAGGGGTCAAGCAATCAGCCCCAGCATTTT; CDR3aa: CASSIQGSSNQPQHF
abundance: NA; d_gene: NA; j_gene: TRBJ2-1; v_gene: TRBV11-1; CDR3nt: TGTGCCAGCAGCTTAAATACGAAGGGTGAGCAGTTCTTC; CDR3aa: CASSLNTKGEQFF
abundance: NA; d_gene: TRBD2; j_gene: TRBJ2-2; v_gene: TRBV7-6; CDR3nt: TGTGCCAGCAGCCAGGGACTAGCGGGAGGGACCGGGGAGCTGTTTTTT; CDR3aa: CASSQGLAGGTGELFF
abundance: NA; d_gene: TRBD2; j_gene: TRBJ2-6; v_gene: TRBV5-8; CDR3nt: TGTGCCAGCATTCCCTTCTTGGGGGGGAAGGCCAACGTCCTGACTTTC; CDR3aa: CASIPFLGGKANVLTF
abundance: NA; d_gene: NA; j_gene: TRBJ2-1; v_gene: TRBV14; CDR3nt: TGTGCCAGCAGCGCCCCTGGCGCACTTTACAATGAGCAGTTCTTC; CDR3aa: CASSAPGALYNEQFF
abundance: NA; d_gene: NA; j_gene: TRBJ1-4; v_gene: TRBV7-8; CDR3nt: TGTGCCAGCAGTCCATCTTCGTGGGGGGTTAGTGAAAAACTGTTTTTT; CDR3aa: CASSPSSWGVSEKLFF
abundance: NA; d_gene: TRBD2; j_gene: TRBJ2-2; v_gene: TRBV14; CDR3nt: TGTGCCAGCAGCCTGGGACTAGGGAACACCGGGGAGCTGTTTTTT; CDR3aa: CASSLGLGNTGELFF
abundance: NA; d_gene: TRBD1; j_gene: TRBJ2-7; v_gene: TRBV28; CDR3nt: TGTGCCAGCAGTACCCAAGCCGGGACAGCGTTTGGAGAGCAGTACTTC; CDR3aa: CASSTQAGTAFGEQYF
abundance: NA; d_gene: NA; j_gene: TRBJ2-7; v_gene: TRBV5-1; CDR3nt: TGCGCCAGCAGCTTGGGGCTTCTCTCGGTGGAAGAGCAGTACTTC; CDR3aa: CASSLGLLSVEEQYF
abundance: NA; d_gene: NA; j_gene: TRBJ1-4; v_gene: TRBV29-1; CDR3nt: TGCAGCGTCGCCCAGCTTGGTGAAAAACTGTTTTTT; CDR3aa: CSVAQLGEKLFF
abundance: NA; d_gene: TRBD2; j_gene: TRBJ2-7; v_gene: TRBV28; CDR3nt: TGTGCCAGCAAACCCTGGGGGGGATCCTCCTACGAGCAGTACTTC; CDR3aa: CASKPWGGSSYEQYF
abundance: NA; d_gene: TRBD1; j_gene: TRBJ2-5; v_gene: TRBV5-1; CDR3nt: TGCGCCAGCAGCGCGGGACAGGGAGAGACCCAGTACTTC; CDR3aa: CASSAGQGETQYF
abundance: NA; d_gene: NA; j_gene: TRBJ2-5; v_gene: TRBV5-1; CDR3nt: TGCGCCAGCACCCCAACCCAAAGACACCCTCAAGAGACCCAGTACTTC; CDR3aa: CASTPTQRHPQETQYF
abundance: NA; d_gene: NA; j_gene: TRBJ2-7; v_gene: TRBV2; CDR3nt: TGTGCCAGCGGTCCAGAGCTTTTTGACGAGCAGTACTTC; CDR3aa: CASGPELFDEQYF
abundance: NA; d_gene: TRBD1; j_gene: TRBJ1-2; v_gene: TRBV7-9; CDR3nt: TGTGCCAGCAGCCCTGAACAGGGGGCGCCCTATGGCTACACCTTC; CDR3aa: CASSPEQGAPYGYTF